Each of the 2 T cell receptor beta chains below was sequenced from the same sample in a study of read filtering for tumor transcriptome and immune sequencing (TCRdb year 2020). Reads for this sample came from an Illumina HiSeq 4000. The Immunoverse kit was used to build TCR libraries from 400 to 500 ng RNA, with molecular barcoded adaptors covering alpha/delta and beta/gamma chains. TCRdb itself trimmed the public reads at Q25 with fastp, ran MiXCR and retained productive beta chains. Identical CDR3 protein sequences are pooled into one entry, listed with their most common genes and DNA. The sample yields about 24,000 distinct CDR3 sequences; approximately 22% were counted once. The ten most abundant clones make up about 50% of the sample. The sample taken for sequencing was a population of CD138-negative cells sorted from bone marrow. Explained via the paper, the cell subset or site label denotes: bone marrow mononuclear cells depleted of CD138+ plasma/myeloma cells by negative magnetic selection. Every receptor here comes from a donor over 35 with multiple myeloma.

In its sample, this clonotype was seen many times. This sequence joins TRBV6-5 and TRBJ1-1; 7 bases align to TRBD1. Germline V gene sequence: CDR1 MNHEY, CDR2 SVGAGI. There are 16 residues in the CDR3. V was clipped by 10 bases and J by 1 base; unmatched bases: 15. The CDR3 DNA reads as TGTGCCACCACCAAGAGACAGGGCTTAAAGAACACTGAAGCTTTCTTT. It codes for CATTKRQGLKNTEAFF.

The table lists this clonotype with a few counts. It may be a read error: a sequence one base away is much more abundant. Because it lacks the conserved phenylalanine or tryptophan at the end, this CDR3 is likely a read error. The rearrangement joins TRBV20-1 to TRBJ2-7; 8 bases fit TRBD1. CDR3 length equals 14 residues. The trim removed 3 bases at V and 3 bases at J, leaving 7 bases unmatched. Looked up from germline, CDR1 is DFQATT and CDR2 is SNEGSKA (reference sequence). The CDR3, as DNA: TGCAGTGCTAGTGTCGGGGACAGGTACTACGAGCAGTACCTC. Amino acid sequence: CSASVGDRYYEQYL.